The rows below give T cell receptor beta chains drawn from one sample of a study of blood T cell repertoires in COVID-19. Measured with immunoSEQ multiplex PCR; TCRdb has only the in-frame clones, and not every one. The sample contains roughly 80,000 clones, 80% to 85% of which appear only once. Source material: peripheral blood. The source is a human donor in a cohort sampled during active COVID-19. The CDR3 runs from the conserved cysteine through the conserved F or W. Each record gives: V gene, D gene, clone size, J gene, CDR3 protein, CDR3 DNA. D genes are given only for firm matches. Clone size, where shown, is once, few, many, or a class for clones that have expanded.

>TRBV6-5|NA|NA|TRBJ2-7
CASSLTGEQYF
TGTGCCAGCAGTTTAACGGGGGAGCAGTACTTC
>TRBV5-1|NA|NA|TRBJ2-3
CASSLGLDTQYF
TGCGCCAGCAGCTTAGGACTGGATACGCAGTATTTT
>TRBV30|TRBD2|NA|TRBJ2-7
CAWSPPGAGSYEQYF
TGTGCCTGGAGTCCCCCAGGAGCGGGGAGCTACGAGCAGTACTTC
>TRBV9|NA|NA|TRBJ1-1
CASSVSLNTEAFF
TGTGCCAGCAGCGTTAGTCTGAACACTGAAGCTTTCTTT
>TRBV6-5|TRBD1|NA|TRBJ2-7
CASSRDSLFGEQYF
TGTGCCAGCAGCCGGGACAGTCTCTTCGGGGAGCAGTACTTC
>TRBV28|NA|once|TRBJ1-2
CASSSGRQVINYGYTF
TGTGCCAGCAGTTCCGGAAGACAGGTCATCAACTATGGCTACACCTTC
>TRBV10-3|NA|medium-sized|TRBJ2-1
CATSAGNEQFF
TGTGCCACCTCGGCGGGCAATGAGCAGTTCTTC
>TRBV18|NA|NA|TRBJ2-3
CASSRAGTSTDTQYF
TGTGCCAGCTCACGCGCCGGGACAAGCACAGATACGCAGTATTTT
>TRBV4-2|NA|NA|TRBJ1-2
CASSSTGYGYTF
TGTGCCAGCAGCTCGACAGGTTATGGCTACACCTTC
>TRBV30|NA|NA|TRBJ2-7
CAWSDSSEQYF
TGTGCCTGGAGTGACAGCTCCGAGCAGTACTTC
>TRBV7-2|NA|NA|TRBJ2-6
CASSFDTGAGANVLTF
TGTGCCAGCAGCTTCGACACTGGGGCAGGGGCCAACGTCCTGACTTTC
>TRBV19|NA|NA|TRBJ2-3
CASSIRAYGGITDTQYF
TGTGCCAGTAGTATACGGGCTTATGGGGGGATCACAGATACGCAGTATTTT
>TRBV29-1|NA|few|TRBJ1-5
CSVREGENNQPQHF
TGCAGCGTTCGAGAGGGGGAGAACAATCAGCCCCAGCATTTT
>TRBV19|NA|NA|TRBJ1-6
CASSMGNAGSSPLHF
TGTGCCAGTAGTATGGGAAATGCGGGGAGTTCACCCCTCCACTTT
>TRBV6-5|NA|few|TRBJ1-2
CASSYRDTYGYTF
TGTGCCAGCAGTTACAGGGACACCTATGGCTACACCTTC
>TRBV2|TRBD2|NA|TRBJ2-7
CASTQGLAGYEQYF
TGTGCCAGTACTCAGGGACTAGCGGGCTACGAGCAGTACTTC
>TRBV5-1|NA|NA|TRBJ1-3
CASSPLGAGPSSGNTIYF
TGCGCCAGCAGCCCCCTGGGCGCAGGGCCGAGCTCTGGAAACACCATATATTTT
>TRBV6-1|NA|NA|TRBJ2-3
CASSEGQGWGVGTQYF
TGTGCCAGCAGTGAAGGTCAGGGATGGGGGGTTGGTACGCAGTATTTT
>TRBV5-1|NA|NA|TRBJ2-5
CASSSDGQYSSETQYF
TGCGCCAGCAGCTCGGACGGACAGTACTCATCAGAGACCCAGTACTTC
>TRBV24-1|NA|NA|TRBJ2-3
CATSSGGDVGDTQYF
TGTGCCACCAGCTCGGGCGGGGATGTCGGAGATACGCAGTATTTT
>TRBV4-1|NA|NA|TRBJ1-3
CASSQESGASGNTIYF
TGCGCCAGCAGCCAAGAGAGCGGGGCCTCTGGAAACACCATATATTTT
>TRBV29-1|TRBD1|NA|TRBJ2-2
CSADRENTGELFF
TGCAGCGCTGACAGGGAGAACACCGGGGAGCTGTTTTTT
>TRBV18|NA|NA|TRBJ2-5
CASSPPSLGETQYF
TGTGCCAGCTCACCACCCTCTCTAGGAGAGACCCAGTACTTC
>TRBV7-3|TRBD1|NA|TRBJ1-6
CASRATGSSPLHF
TGTGCCAGCAGAGCGACAGGGAGTTCACCCCTCCACTTT
>TRBV7-8|NA|few|TRBJ1-1
CASSSRREGEAFF
TGTGCCAGCAGCTCCCGCCGGGAAGGTGAAGCTTTCTTT
>TRBV18|NA|NA|TRBJ2-2
CASSRGQANTGELFF
TGTGCCAGCTCACGGGGGCAGGCGAACACCGGGGAGCTGTTTTTT
>TRBV6-5|TRBD2|NA|TRBJ2-1
CASSSTSESSYNEQFF
TGTGCCAGCAGTTCTACTAGCGAGAGCTCCTACAATGAGCAGTTCTTC
>TRBV6-1|NA|NA|TRBJ1-5
CASSEMGTYLRDQPQHF
TGTGCCAGCAGTGAAATGGGTACGTACCTGAGGGATCAGCCCCAGCATTTT
>TRBV13|NA|NA|TRBJ1-1
CASSSGVNTEAFF
TGTGCCAGCAGCTCCGGGGTGAACACTGAAGCTTTCTTT
>TRBV6-5|TRBD1|NA|TRBJ1-4
CASSPRTGKREKLFF
TGTGCCAGCAGTCCTCGGACAGGAAAGAGGGAAAAACTGTTTTTT
>TRBV5-1|NA|NA|TRBJ1-6
CASSSRQNSPLHF
TGCGCCAGCAGCTCCAGACAGAATTCACCCCTCCACTTT
>TRBV5-1|TRBD2|NA|TRBJ2-7
CASGTSGDSSYEQYF
TGCGCCAGCGGGACTAGCGGGGACAGCTCCTACGAGCAGTACTTC
>TRBV7-3|TRBD2|NA|TRBJ2-1
CASSSSLGPSGGEEQFF
TGTGCCAGCAGCTCCTCTCTTGGGCCTAGCGGGGGGGAAGAGCAGTTCTTC
>TRBV28|NA|NA|TRBJ1-1
CATRFRTEAFF
TGTGCCACCAGGTTCCGGACTGAAGCTTTCTTT
>TRBV18|NA|once|TRBJ1-4
CASSPVGRARGKLFF
TGTGCCAGCTCACCCGTAGGACGGGCGAGGGGGAAACTGTTTTTT
>TRBV6-1|NA|NA|TRBJ1-6
CASSDQQGGNSPLHF
TGTGCCAGCAGTGACCAACAGGGTGGTAATTCACCCCTCCACTTT
>TRBV6-5|TRBD1|once|TRBJ1-1
CASTITGTGNTEAFF
TGTGCCAGCACCATTACCGGGACAGGGAACACTGAAGCTTTCTTT
>TRBV19|TRBD2|NA|TRBJ2-1
CASRGGKPYNEQFF
TGTGCCAGTAGGGGGGGGAAACCCTACAATGAGCAGTTCTTC
>TRBV10-1|NA|NA|TRBJ2-2
CASSDSTNTGELFF
TGCGCCAGCAGCGACAGCACGAACACCGGGGAGCTGTTTTTT
>TRBV19|NA|many|TRBJ1-1
CASAGAFSEAFF
TGTGCCAGTGCAGGGGCTTTTTCTGAAGCTTTCTTT
>TRBV6-2/TRBV6-3|NA|once|TRBJ1-2
CASSQYGGNYGYTF
TGTGCCAGCAGTCAGTACGGGGGAAACTATGGCTACACCTTC
>TRBV29-1|NA|NA|TRBJ2-7
CSVSAGLGSVGYEQYF
TGCAGCGTTTCAGCCGGTCTGGGCTCGGTGGGCTACGAGCAGTACTTC
>TRBV16|TRBD1|NA|TRBJ1-1
CASSQRPGQGNTEAFF
TGTGCCAGCAGCCAACGACCAGGACAGGGGAACACTGAAGCTTTCTTT
>TRBV5-6|TRBD1|NA|TRBJ1-6
CASSPDRGNSPLHF
TGTGCCAGCAGCCCGGACAGGGGGAATTCACCCCTCCACTTT
>TRBV4-1|TRBD1|NA|TRBJ2-1
CASSQRTGGSYNEQFF
TGCGCCAGCAGCCAACGGACAGGGGGCTCCTACAATGAGCAGTTCTTC
>TRBV4-1|TRBD1|once|TRBJ2-5
CASSQAKGTGQETQYF
TGCGCCAGCAGCCAGGCAAAGGGGACAGGCCAAGAGACCCAGTACTTC
>TRBV5-6|NA|NA|TRBJ1-1
CASSLAGDTEAFF
TGTGCCAGCAGCTTGGCAGGGGACACTGAAGCTTTCTTT
>TRBV4-1|NA|NA|TRBJ1-3
CASSRFSAGNTIYF
TGCGCCAGCAGCCGTTTCTCGGCTGGAAACACCATATATTTT
>TRBV5-1|NA|NA|TRBJ2-2
CASSFPTGAGELFF
TGCGCCAGCAGCTTTCCAACCGGGGCCGGGGAGCTGTTTTTT
>TRBV30|TRBD1|NA|TRBJ2-2
CAWRAGLEGQGASGELFF
TGTGCCTGGAGAGCCGGACTAGAAGGACAGGGGGCATCCGGGGAGCTGTTTTTT
>TRBV19|NA|NA|TRBJ1-1
CASSITGRGTEAFF
TGTGCCAGTAGTATAACGGGGAGGGGGACTGAAGCTTTCTTT
>TRBV10-2|TRBD1|NA|TRBJ1-1
CASSGQGGTEAFF
TGCGCCAGCAGCGGACAGGGAGGCACTGAAGCTTTCTTT
>TRBV5-1|TRBD2|NA|TRBJ2-7
CASSFSGGAYEQYF
TGCGCCAGCAGCTTTAGCGGGGGGGCCTACGAGCAGTACTTC
>TRBV6-5|NA|many|TRBJ2-7
CASISPGNEQYF
TGTGCCAGCATATCACCAGGGAACGAGCAGTACTTC